The entry below gives a single T cell receptor (beta chain) sequence along with its context. The data originate from a study of blood T cell repertoires in COVID-19. Study details: Donors in the United States, Italy and Spain gave samples during acute or convalescent COVID-19. PBMCs, B-cell-depleted T cells, or T cells were the source of the cDNA or gDNA that made up the material.

The CDR3 sequence is 14 residues long. With V trimmed by 4 bases and J by 3 bases, 3 bases remained unmatched. Looked up from germline, CDR1 is LGHDT and CDR2 is YNNKEL (reference sequence). Original methodology: Amplification of reference gene primers was used by the study to estimate nucleated cell counts. Sequenced by immunoSEQ multiplex PCR; TCRdb stores in-frame clones only, minus some. V, J and clone size derive from that table, while D and trimming were established from the DNA sequence. The profile shows some 140,000 clones, roughly 79% of them singletons. Material for sequencing was peripheral blood. This receptor was identified in a human donor in a cohort sampled during active COVID-19. V is TRBV3-1 (or the pseudogene TRBV3-2) and J is TRBJ1-3; the match to TRBD1 covers 7 bases. The CDR3 protein is CASSPRGNGNTIYF. The CDR3 DNA sequence: TGTGCCAGCAGCCCCAGGGGGAATGGAAACACCATATATTTT.